This T cell receptor beta chain was recorded in a study of T cells expressing NK-cell markers. Turning to the study itself: The TCR beta repertoires were obtained from sorted CD3+CD56+NKG2C+, CD3+CD56+NKG2C- and CD3+CD56-NKG2C+ T cells.

This CDR3 region has 13 residues. CDR1 and CDR2 from the germline V gene are DFQATT and SNEGSKA (reference sequence). TCRdb reworked the 5' RACE reads into one entry per CDR3 protein, no DNA. In all, the sample yields 500,000 to 600,000 distinct CDR3 sequences. The sample consisted of blood T cells: a sorted CD56 or NKG2C T cell subset, CD4+ or CD8+ T cells, or bulk PBMC T cells (not recorded which). The TCR originated in a man in his late teens or twenties in good health. The chain joins TRBV20-1 to TRBJ2-5; the D call of TRBD1 rests on TCRdb alone, since no DNA is present to check it. CDR3 loop: CSARPPGQETQYF.